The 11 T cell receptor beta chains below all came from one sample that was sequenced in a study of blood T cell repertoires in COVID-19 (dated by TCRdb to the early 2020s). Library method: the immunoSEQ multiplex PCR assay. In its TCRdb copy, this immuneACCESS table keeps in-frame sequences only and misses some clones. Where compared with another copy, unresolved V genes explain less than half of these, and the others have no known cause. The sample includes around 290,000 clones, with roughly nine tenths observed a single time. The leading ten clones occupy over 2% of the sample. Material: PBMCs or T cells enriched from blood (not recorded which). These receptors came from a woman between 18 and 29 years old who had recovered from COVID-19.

The chain's CDR3 is CASSGTGGEPQHF. The CDR3 coding sequence is TGTGCCAGTTCCGGGACAGGGGGTGAGCCCCAGCATTTT. The gene calls are TRBV19 and TRBJ1-5, with 11 bases matching TRBD1. The CDR3 covers 13 residues. The germline CDR1 and CDR2 sequences are LNHDA and SQIVND (reference sequence). The trim removed 8 bases at V and 8 bases at J, leaving 5 bases unmatched.

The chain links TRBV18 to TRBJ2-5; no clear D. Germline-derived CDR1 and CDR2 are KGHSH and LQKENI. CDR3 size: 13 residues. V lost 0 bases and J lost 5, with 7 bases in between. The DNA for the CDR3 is TGTGCCAGCTCACCACCGGCTTCCGAGACCCAGTACTTC. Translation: CASSPPASETQYF.

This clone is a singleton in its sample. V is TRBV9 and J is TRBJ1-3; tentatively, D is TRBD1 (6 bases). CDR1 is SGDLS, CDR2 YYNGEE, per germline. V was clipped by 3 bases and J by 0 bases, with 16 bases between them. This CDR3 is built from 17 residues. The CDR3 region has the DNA TGTGCCAGCAGCGCCCATGGGACACCGAGCTCTGGAAACACCATATATTTT. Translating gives CASSAHGTPSSGNTIYF.

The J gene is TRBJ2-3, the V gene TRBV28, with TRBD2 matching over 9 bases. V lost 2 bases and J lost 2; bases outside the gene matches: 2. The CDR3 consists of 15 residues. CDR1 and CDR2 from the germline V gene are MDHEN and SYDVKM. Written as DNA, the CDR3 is TGTGCCAGCAGTTTACCTAGCGGGGCCACAGATACGCAGTATTTT. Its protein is CASSLPSGATDTQYF.

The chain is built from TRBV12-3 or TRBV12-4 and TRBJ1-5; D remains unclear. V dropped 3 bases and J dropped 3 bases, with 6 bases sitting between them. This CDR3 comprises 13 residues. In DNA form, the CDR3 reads TGTGCCAGCAGTTTCAGGCTCAATCAGCCCCAGCATTTT. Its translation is CASSFRLNQPQHF.

As DNA, the CDR3 is TGTGCCAGCTGTAGAGGGTACCAAGAGACCCAGTACTTC. Translating gives CASCRGYQETQYF. The rearrangement uses TRBV2 and TRBJ2-5; D is possibly TRBD2 (5 bases). Germline V gene lookup returns CDR1 SNHLY and CDR2 FYNNEI. Trimming shortened V by 8 bases and J by 0 bases, and 10 bases separated the two germline ends. This CDR3 is 13 amino acids long.

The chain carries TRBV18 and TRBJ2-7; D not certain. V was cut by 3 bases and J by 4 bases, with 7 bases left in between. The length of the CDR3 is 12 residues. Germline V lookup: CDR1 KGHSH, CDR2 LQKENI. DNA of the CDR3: TGTGCCAGCTCACCGGGCCGGTACGAGCAGTACTTC. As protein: CASSPGRYEQYF.

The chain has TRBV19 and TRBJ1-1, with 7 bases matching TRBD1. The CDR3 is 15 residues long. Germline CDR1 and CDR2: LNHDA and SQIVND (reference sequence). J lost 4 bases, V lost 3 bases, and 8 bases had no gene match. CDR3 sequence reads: CASSMGTVTFTEAFF. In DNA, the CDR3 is TGTGCCAGTAGTATGGGGACAGTAACGTTCACTGAAGCTTTCTTT.

The CDR3 spells CASSKGLAGDEQYF. The CDR3 nucleotides are TGTGCCAGCAGCAAGGGACTAGCGGGAGACGAGCAGTACTTC. J is TRBJ2-7 and V is TRBV7-6, with 14 bases lining up with TRBD2. The germline gives CDR1 SGHVS, CDR2 FNYEAQ. The junction had 2 bases not matched to a gene; V was cut back by 5 bases and J by 5 bases. There are 14 residues in the CDR3.

CDR3 nucleotide sequence: TGTGCCAGCAGCTCCGGGACTAGGACCACCGGGGAGCTGTTTTTT. Protein product: CASSSGTRTTGELFF. This chain joins TRBV11-3 and TRBJ2-2; 8 bases match TRBD2. The CDR3 runs to 15 residues. Germline V gene lookup returns CDR1 SGHNT and CDR2 YENEEA. V shed 4 bases, J shed 4 bases, and the junction held 5 bases outside the gene matches.

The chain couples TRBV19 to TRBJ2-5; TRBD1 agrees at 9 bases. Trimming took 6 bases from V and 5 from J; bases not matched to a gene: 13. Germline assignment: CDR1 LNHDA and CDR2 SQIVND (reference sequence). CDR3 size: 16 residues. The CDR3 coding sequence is TGTGCCAGTAGACCAACGGACAGGGGAGGCGGGGAGACCCAGTACTTC. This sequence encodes CASRPTDRGGGETQYF. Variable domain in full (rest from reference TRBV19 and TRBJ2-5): DGGITQSPKYLFRKEGQNVTLSCEQNLNHDAMYWYRQDPGQGLRLIYYSQIVNDFQKGDIAEGYSVSREKKESFPLTVTSAQKNPTAFYLCASRPTDRGGGETQYFGPGTRLLVL.